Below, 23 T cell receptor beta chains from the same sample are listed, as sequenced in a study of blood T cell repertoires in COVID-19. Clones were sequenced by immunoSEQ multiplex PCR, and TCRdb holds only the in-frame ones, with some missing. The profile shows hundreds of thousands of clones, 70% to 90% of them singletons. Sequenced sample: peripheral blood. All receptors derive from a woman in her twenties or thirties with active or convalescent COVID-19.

CDR3 DNA: TGTGCCAGCAGCTTGACTAGCGGGAGAGTAAATGAGCAGTTCTTC. Its translation is CASSLTSGRVNEQFF. The rearrangement uses TRBV11-2 and TRBJ2-1, with TRBD2 matching 12 bases. CDR3 size: 15 residues. The V segment lost 3 bases and the J segment 7 bases; nucleotides outside the gene matches: 4. Germline CDR1 and CDR2: SGHAT and FQNNGV.

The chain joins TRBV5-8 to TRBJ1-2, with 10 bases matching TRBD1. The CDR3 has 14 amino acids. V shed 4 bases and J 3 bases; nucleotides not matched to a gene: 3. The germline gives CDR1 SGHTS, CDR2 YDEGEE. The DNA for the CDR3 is TGTGCCAGCAGCCCCGGACAGGGGGACTATGGCTACACCTTC. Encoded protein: CASSPGQGDYGYTF.

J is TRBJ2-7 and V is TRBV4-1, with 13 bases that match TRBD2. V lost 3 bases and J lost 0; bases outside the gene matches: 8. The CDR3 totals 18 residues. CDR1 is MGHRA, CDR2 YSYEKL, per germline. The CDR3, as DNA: TGCGCCAGCAGCCACTCAGGGACTAGCGGGGCCCTCTCCTACGAGCAGTACTTC. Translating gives CASSHSGTSGALSYEQYF.

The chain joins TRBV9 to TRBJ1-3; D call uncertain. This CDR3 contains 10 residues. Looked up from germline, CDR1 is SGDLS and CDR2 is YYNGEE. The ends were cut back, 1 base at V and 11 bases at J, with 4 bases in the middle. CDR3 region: CASSVYSIYF. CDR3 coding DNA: TGTGCCAGCAGCGTATATTCCATATATTTT.

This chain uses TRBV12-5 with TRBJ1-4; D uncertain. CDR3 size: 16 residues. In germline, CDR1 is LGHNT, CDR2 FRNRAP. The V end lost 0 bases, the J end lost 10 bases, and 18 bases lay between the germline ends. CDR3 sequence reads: CASGLVGNEVLVKLFF. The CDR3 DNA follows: TGTGCTAGTGGTTTGGTCGGGAATGAGGTTTTGGTAAAACTGTTTTTT.

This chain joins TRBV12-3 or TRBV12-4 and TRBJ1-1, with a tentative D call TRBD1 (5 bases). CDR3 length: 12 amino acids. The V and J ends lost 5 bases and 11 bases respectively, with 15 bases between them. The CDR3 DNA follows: TGTGCCAGCAGTCCCCCTCGGGGGATTGCTTTCTTT. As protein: CASSPPRGIAFF.

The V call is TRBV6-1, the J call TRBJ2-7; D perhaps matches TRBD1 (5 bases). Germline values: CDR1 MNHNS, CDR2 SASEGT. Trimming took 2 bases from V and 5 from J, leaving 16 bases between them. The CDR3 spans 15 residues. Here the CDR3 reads CASSELNQGSHEQYF. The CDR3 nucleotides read TGTGCCAGCAGTGAACTCAATCAGGGAAGCCACGAGCAGTACTTC.

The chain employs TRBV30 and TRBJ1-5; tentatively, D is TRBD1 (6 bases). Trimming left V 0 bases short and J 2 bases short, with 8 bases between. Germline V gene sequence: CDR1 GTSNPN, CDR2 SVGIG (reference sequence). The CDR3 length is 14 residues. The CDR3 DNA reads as TGTGCCTGGAGTGTGGCAGGGGGCAATCAGCCCCAGCATTTT. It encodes CAWSVAGGNQPQHF.

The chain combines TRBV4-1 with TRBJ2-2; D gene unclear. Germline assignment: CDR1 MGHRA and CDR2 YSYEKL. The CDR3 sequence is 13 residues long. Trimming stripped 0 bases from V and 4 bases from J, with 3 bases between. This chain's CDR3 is CASSQELTGELFF. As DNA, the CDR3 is TGCGCCAGCAGCCAAGAACTCACCGGGGAGCTGTTTTTT.

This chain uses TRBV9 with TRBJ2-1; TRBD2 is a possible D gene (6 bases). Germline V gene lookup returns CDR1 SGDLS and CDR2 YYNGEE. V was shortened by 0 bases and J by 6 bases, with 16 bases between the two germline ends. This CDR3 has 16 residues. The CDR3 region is CASSVVPGVKSNEQFF. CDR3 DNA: TGTGCCAGCAGCGTAGTTCCGGGGGTTAAGTCCAATGAGCAGTTCTTC. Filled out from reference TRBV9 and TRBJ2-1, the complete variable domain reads DSGVTQTPKHLITATGQRVTLRCSPRSGDLSVYWYQQSLDQGLQFLIQYYNGEERAKGNILERFSAQQFPDLHSELNLSSLELGDSALYFCASSVVPGVKSNEQFFGPGTRLTVL.

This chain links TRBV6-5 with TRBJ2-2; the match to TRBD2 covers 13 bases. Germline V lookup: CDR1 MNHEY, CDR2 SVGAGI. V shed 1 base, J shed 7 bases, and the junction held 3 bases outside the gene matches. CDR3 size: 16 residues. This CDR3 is CASSYWTSGGGGELFF. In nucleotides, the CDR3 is TGTGCCAGCAGTTACTGGACTAGCGGGGGAGGCGGGGAGCTGTTTTTT.

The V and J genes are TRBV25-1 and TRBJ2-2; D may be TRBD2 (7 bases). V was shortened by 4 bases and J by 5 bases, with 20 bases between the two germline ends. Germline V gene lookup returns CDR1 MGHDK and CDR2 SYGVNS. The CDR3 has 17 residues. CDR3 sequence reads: CASSGWGGTQGTGELFF. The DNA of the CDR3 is TGTGCCAGCAGTGGCTGGGGGGGCACCCAAGGAACCGGGGAGCTGTTTTTT. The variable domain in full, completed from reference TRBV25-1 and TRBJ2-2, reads EADIYQTPRYLVIGTGKKITLECSQTMGHDKMYWYQQDPGMELHLIHYSYGVNSTEKGDLSSESTVSRIRTEHFPLTLESARPSHTSQYLCASSGWGGTQGTGELFFGEGSRLTVL.

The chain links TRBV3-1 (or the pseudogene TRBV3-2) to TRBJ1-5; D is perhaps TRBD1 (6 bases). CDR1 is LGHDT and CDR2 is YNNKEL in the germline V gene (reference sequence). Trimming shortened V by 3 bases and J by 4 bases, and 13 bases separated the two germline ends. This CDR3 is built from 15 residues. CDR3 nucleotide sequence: TGTGCCAGCAGCCAGCAGACAGGCTCAAATCAGCCCCAGCATTTT. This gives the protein CASSQQTGSNQPQHF.

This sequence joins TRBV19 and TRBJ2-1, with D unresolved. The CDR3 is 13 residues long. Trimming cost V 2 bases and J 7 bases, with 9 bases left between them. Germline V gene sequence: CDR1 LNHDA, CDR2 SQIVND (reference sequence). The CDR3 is CASSISARNEQFF. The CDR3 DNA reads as TGTGCCAGTAGTATATCTGCGCGAAATGAGCAGTTCTTC.

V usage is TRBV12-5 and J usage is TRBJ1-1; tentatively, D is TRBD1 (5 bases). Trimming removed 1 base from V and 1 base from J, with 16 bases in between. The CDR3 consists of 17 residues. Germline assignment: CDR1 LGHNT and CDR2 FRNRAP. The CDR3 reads CASGLGQGKYENTEAFF. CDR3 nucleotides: TGTGCTAGTGGTTTGGGGCAGGGTAAGTATGAGAACACTGAAGCTTTCTTT.

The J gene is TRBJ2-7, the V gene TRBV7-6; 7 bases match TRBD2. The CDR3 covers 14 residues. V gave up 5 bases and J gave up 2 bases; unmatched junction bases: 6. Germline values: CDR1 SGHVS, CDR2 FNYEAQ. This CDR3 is CASSAQLATYEQYF. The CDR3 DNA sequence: TGTGCCAGCAGCGCTCAACTAGCGACCTACGAGCAGTACTTC.

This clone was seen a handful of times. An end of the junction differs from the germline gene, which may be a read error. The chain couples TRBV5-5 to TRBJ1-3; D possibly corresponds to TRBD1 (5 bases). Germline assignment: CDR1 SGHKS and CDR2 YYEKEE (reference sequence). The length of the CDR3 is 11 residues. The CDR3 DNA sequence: TGTGCCAGCAGCTTGAAGGACACTATATATTTT. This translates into CASSLKDTIYF.

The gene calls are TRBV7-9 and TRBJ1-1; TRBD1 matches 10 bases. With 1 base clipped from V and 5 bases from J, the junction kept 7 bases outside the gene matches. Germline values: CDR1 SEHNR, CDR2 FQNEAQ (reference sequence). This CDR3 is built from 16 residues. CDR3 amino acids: CASSLGGTGVGTEAFF. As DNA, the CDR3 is TGTGCCAGCAGCTTAGGAGGGACAGGGGTCGGGACTGAAGCTTTCTTT.

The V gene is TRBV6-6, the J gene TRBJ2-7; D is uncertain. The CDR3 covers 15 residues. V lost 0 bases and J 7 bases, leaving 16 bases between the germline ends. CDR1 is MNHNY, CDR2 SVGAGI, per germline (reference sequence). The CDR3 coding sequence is TGTGCCAGCAGTTACTCGCCCGACGGGTCCGAGGAGCAGTACTTC. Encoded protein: CASSYSPDGSEEQYF.

The CDR3 protein is CASSPPGGDTQYF. For the CDR3, the DNA is TGTGCCAGCAGCCCCCCGGGTGGGGATACGCAGTATTTT. The J gene is TRBJ2-3, the V gene TRBV4-2; no definite D call. Germline V gives CDR1 LGHNA, CDR2 YNFKEQ. The CDR3 length is 13 residues. V lost 4 bases to trimming and J lost 6 bases, with 11 bases between them.

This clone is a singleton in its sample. CDR3: CASSYSRGEAFF. The CDR3, as DNA: TGTGCCAGCAGTTACTCGAGAGGGGAAGCTTTCTTT. J is TRBJ1-1 and V is TRBV6-6; the D is unclear. V lost 0 bases and J 8 bases, leaving 7 bases between the germline ends. Looked up from germline, CDR1 is MNHNY and CDR2 is SVGAGI (reference sequence). The CDR3 is 12 amino acids.

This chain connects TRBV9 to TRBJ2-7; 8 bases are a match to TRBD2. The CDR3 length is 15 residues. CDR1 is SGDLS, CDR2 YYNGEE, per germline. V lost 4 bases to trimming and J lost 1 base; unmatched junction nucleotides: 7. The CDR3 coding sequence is TGTGCCAGCAGCCCCGGCGGGACTAGGTCCTACGAGCAGTACTTC. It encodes CASSPGGTRSYEQYF.

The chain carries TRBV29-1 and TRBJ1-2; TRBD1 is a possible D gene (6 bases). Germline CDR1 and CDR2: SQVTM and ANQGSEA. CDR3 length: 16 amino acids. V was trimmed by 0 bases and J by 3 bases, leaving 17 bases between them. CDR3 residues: CSVEDQSRGGHYGYTF. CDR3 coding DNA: TGCAGCGTTGAAGATCAGTCGAGGGGGGGGCACTATGGCTACACCTTC.